This TCR beta chain was sequenced for a study of T cells after somatic rescue of genetic block. Libraries were prepared by immunoSEQ multiplex PCR; TCRdb keeps only in-frame clonotypes and omits some of them. The table records some 68,000 clones, roughly 93% of them present only once. The germline V and J ends were trimmed by 5 bases and 5 bases, with 18 bases remaining between them. This CDR3 is built from 15 residues. Per germline, CDR1 MNHEY and CDR2 SMNVEV (reference sequence). This receptor was taken from a man aged 30-40 years. The chain employs TRBV27 and TRBJ2-5, with D possibly being TRBD2 (7 bases). Source material: peripheral blood mononuclear cells (PBMCs). Written as DNA, the CDR3 is TGTGCCAGCAGTCGAAACGGGGGGCCCACGGAGACCCAGTACTTC. Translating it yields CASSRNGGPTETQYF.